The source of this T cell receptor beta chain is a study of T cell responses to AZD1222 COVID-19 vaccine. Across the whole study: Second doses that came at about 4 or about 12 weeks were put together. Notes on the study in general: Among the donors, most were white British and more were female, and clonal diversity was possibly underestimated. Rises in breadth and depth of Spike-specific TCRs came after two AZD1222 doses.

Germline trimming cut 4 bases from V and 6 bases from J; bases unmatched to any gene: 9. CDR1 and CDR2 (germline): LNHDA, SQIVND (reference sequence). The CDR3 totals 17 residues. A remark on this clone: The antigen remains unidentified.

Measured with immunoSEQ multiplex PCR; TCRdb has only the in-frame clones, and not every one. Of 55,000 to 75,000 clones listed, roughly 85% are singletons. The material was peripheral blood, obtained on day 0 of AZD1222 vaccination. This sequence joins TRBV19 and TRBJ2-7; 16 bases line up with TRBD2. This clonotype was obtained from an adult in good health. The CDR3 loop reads CASSTSGTSGRASEQYF. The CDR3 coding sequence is TGTGCCAGTAGTACCTCCGGGACTAGCGGGAGGGCCTCCGAGCAGTACTTC.